The 14 T cell receptor beta chains below come from one sample, sequenced in a study of cytomegalovirus exposure and HLA in healthy donors. The PCR employed 60 Vbeta primers together with 13 Jbeta primers. Only in-frame clones appear in the TCRdb table, and some are missing; sequencing was by immunoSEQ multiplex PCR. The table includes roughly 150,000 clones, approximately 80% detected once. The sequenced sample was PBMCs. These TCRs come from a man aged 25 to 40 in good health and CMV-seronegative.

This clone was observed a single time. The V gene is TRBV5-1, the J gene TRBJ2-3; 11 bases align to TRBD2. The length of the CDR3 is 15 residues. Germline CDR1 and CDR2: SGHRS and YFSETQ. V lost 6 bases to trimming and J lost 1 base; unmatched junction nucleotides: 4. The CDR3 nucleotides are TGCGCCAGCAAGGTACTAGCGGGAGGCACAGATACGCAGTATTTT. This codes for CASKVLAGGTDTQYF.

This clone has just one count. This chain uses TRBV18 with TRBJ2-4; the D gene is possibly TRBD1 (5 bases). The V end lost 2 bases, the J end lost 8 bases, and 10 bases lay between the germline ends. Germline-derived CDR1 and CDR2 are KGHSH and LQKENI. CDR3 length equals 13 residues. DNA for the CDR3: TGTGCCAGCTCACCATCGGAACAGGACATTCAGTACTTC. It translates to CASSPSEQDIQYF. The full variable domain, rest sourced from reference TRBV18 and TRBJ2-4, is NAGVMQNPRHLVRRRGQEARLRCSPMKGHSHVYWYRQLPEEGLKFMVYLQKENIIDESGMPKERFSAEFPKEGPSILRIQQVVRGDSAAYFCASSPSEQDIQYFGAGTRLSVL.

The chain recombines TRBV2 with TRBJ2-7; 11 nucleotides line up with TRBD2. This CDR3 contains 14 residues. CDR1 and CDR2 (germline): SNHLY, FYNNEI. V gave up 4 bases and J gave up 5 bases; unmatched junction bases: 4. In DNA, the CDR3 is TGTGCCAGCAGTGCACTAGCGGGAGTGGACGAGCAGTACTTC. This gives the protein CASSALAGVDEQYF.

The chain uses TRBV7-9 and TRBJ2-1; D is perhaps TRBD1 (7 bases). V was cut by 1 base and J by 1 base, with 14 bases left in between. Germline CDR1 is SEHNR and CDR2 is FQNEAQ (reference sequence). This CDR3 contains 17 residues. CDR3 amino acids: CASSLDRAGGSYNEQFF. The CDR3 DNA reads TGTGCCAGCAGCTTAGATCGCGCAGGGGGGTCCTACAATGAGCAGTTCTTC.

The chain combines TRBV10-2 with TRBJ2-1; 10 positions match TRBD2. Germline-derived CDR1 and CDR2 are WSHSY and SAAADI. The junction had 2 bases not matched to a gene; V was cut back by 3 bases and J by 9 bases. CDR3 length: 13 amino acids. The CDR3 loop reads CASSEAGGGEQFF. For the CDR3, the DNA is TGCGCCAGCAGTGAAGCGGGAGGGGGTGAGCAGTTCTTC.

The chain uses TRBV29-1 and TRBJ1-2; the match to TRBD1 covers 7 bases. The CDR3 sequence is 12 residues long. V dropped 6 bases and J dropped 2; count of bases not matched to a gene: 3. Germline V gene data show CDR1 as SQVTM and CDR2 as ANQGSEA. The CDR3 spells CSVSGQNYGYTF. In DNA form, the CDR3 reads TGCAGCGTATCGGGACAGAACTATGGCTACACCTTC.

In this sample, this clone is medium-sized. The rearrangement uses TRBV28 and TRBJ1-1; no definite D call. The CDR3 has 16 amino acids. Germline V lookup: CDR1 MDHEN, CDR2 SYDVKM. V lost 3 bases and J 7 bases, leaving 21 bases between the germline ends. CDR3 region: CASSLGPSGIFGEAFF. The CDR3 nucleotides read TGTGCCAGCAGTTTGGGCCCCTCCGGGATCTTCGGTGAAGCTTTCTTT.

This chain links TRBV5-4 with TRBJ2-7; 12 bases are shared with TRBD2. Per the germline V gene, CDR1 is SGHNT and CDR2 is YYREEE (reference sequence). The V gene end was trimmed by 3 bases and the J gene end by 3 bases; junction bases not matched to a gene: 4. The CDR3 runs to 15 residues. CDR3 in amino acids: CASSSLAGGGYEQYF. CDR3 nucleotide sequence: TGTGCCAGCAGCTCCCTAGCGGGAGGGGGCTACGAGCAGTACTTC. Based on the CDR3 plus reference TRBV5-4 and TRBJ2-7, the full variable domain is ETGVTQSPTHLIKTRGQQVTLRCSSQSGHNTVSWYQQALGQGPQFIFQYYREEENGRGNFPPRFSGLQFPNYSSELNVNALELDDSALYLCASSSLAGGGYEQYFGPGTRLTVT.

V gene TRBV4-1 combines with J gene TRBJ2-1; 11 nucleotides align to TRBD2. V shed 4 bases, J shed 7 bases, and the junction held 12 bases outside the gene matches. Germline-derived CDR1 and CDR2 are MGHRA and YSYEKL. The CDR3 runs to 17 residues. The CDR3 DNA sequence: TGCGCCAGCAGCCGGAATCGACTAGCGGGAATTGGAAATGAGCAGTTCTTC. The encoded protein is CASSRNRLAGIGNEQFF.

The rearrangement uses TRBV11-3 and TRBJ2-7; 7 bases map to TRBD1. Germline V gene lookup returns CDR1 SGHNT and CDR2 YENEEA. V was clipped by 1 base and J by 3 bases; unmatched bases: 6. This CDR3 has 15 residues. CDR3 nucleotides: TGTGCCAGCAGCTTAGCGCCGGGACAGAACTACGAGCAGTACTTC. Amino acid sequence: CASSLAPGQNYEQYF. The full variable domain, in which reference TRBV11-3 and TRBJ2-7 provide the parts outside the CDR3, is EAGVVQSPRYKIIEKKQPVAFWCNPISGHNTLYWYLQNLGQGPELLIRYENEEAVDDSQLPKDRFSAERLKGVDSTLKIQPAELGDSAVYLCASSLAPGQNYEQYFGPGTRLTVT.

This rearrangement joins TRBV18 to TRBJ2-1, with 7 positions matching TRBD2. The V and J ends lost 3 bases and 4 bases, in that order; junction bases with no gene match: 6. The CDR3 consists of 15 residues. Germline loops: CDR1 KGHSH, CDR2 LQKENI. In DNA, the CDR3 is TGTGCCAGCTCACCGACTAGCAATTCTTACAATGAGCAGTTCTTC. Encoded protein: CASSPTSNSYNEQFF.

In the case of this clone: Distinct nucleotide sequences in the sample also encode this CDR3. V and J are TRBV7-9 and TRBJ2-7; 8 nucleotides match TRBD1. V trimming: 5 bases; J trimming: 0 bases; junction bases outside the gene matches: 6. The CDR3 extends over 15 amino acids. CDR1 and CDR2 (germline): SEHNR, FQNEAQ (reference sequence). The CDR3 sequence is CASSPWTGPSYEQYF. In nucleotides, the CDR3 is TGTGCCAGCAGCCCCTGGACAGGGCCCTCCTACGAGCAGTACTTC.

The chain combines TRBV27 with TRBJ1-4, with 9 bases fitting TRBD1. Unmatched junction bases numbered 7, after V lost 6 bases and J lost 8 bases. This CDR3 spans 14 amino acids. CDR1 MNHEY and CDR2 SMNVEV come from the germline V gene (reference sequence). The CDR3 DNA reads as TGTGCCAGCAGCCCACAGGGGGCTCGAGAAAAACTGTTTTTT. This encodes CASSPQGAREKLFF.

V usage is TRBV9 and J usage is TRBJ2-2, with a tentative D call TRBD1 (6 bases). Germline CDR1 SGDLS, CDR2 YYNGEE. V dropped 3 bases and J dropped 7 bases, with 13 bases sitting between them. This CDR3 contains 14 residues. CDR3 sequence (DNA): TGTGCCAGCAGCGGGACAGAGCTAGGCGGGGAGCTGTTTTTT. Its translation is CASSGTELGGELFF.